These T cell receptor beta chains were read from a single sample in a study of shared T cell receptors in the human thymus. Clones were read by immunoSEQ multiplex PCR, and TCRdb kept only the in-frame ones, dropping some. This table has some 720,000 clones, approximately 87% appearing once. These data were also reused for a study on human thymus T cells.

Sequencing input: thymocytes. The receptor set was obtained from a boy in the first two years of life with a congenital heart defect. Both conserved end residues are part of each CDR3. The D gene is left open where the match is weak. Clone size, where shown, is once, few, many, or a class for clones that have expanded.

j_gene,v_gene,abundance,d_gene,CDR3aa,CDR3nt
TRBJ2-2,TRBV15,-,TRBD2,CATSKSSGGGGELFF,TGTGCCACCAGCAAGAGTAGCGGGGGGGGCGGGGAGCTGTTTTTT
TRBJ2-7,TRBV11-2,-,TRBD2,CASSHSPGGGGNEQYF,TGTGCCAGCAGCCATTCACCGGGAGGGGGGGGGAACGAGCAGTACTTC
TRBJ1-5,TRBV15,-,-,CATSRDLEVQPQHF,TGTGCCACCAGCAGAGATTTGGAGGTTCAGCCCCAGCATTTT
TRBJ2-7,TRBV7-9,few,-,CASSLPRGQSYEQYF,TGTGCCAGCAGCCTACCCCGTGGGCAGTCCTACGAGCAGTACTTC
TRBJ2-7,TRBV27,-,TRBD2,CASSPAGAGYEQYF,TGTGCCAGCAGTCCAGCGGGAGCCGGCTACGAGCAGTACTTC
TRBJ2-7,TRBV18,few,-,CASSPGEGAPYEQYF,TGTGCCAGCTCACCAGGCGAAGGGGCACCCTACGAGCAGTACTTC
TRBJ1-5,TRBV28,once,TRBD1,CASSRSGTENNQPQHF,TGTGCCAGCAGTCGGTCCGGGACAGAAAACAATCAGCCCCAGCATTTT
TRBJ1-2,TRBV15,-,TRBD1,CATSRVRTGAWSYGYTF,TGTGCCACCAGCAGAGTTAGGACAGGGGCTTGGAGCTATGGCTACACCTTC
TRBJ2-7,TRBV5-6,-,TRBD2,CASSTGLAGPVPPLNEQYF,TGTGCCAGCAGCACGGGATTAGCGGGACCCGTTCCCCCCTTGAACGAGCAGTACTTC
TRBJ1-3,TRBV4-3,-,-,CASSQDLRGSGNTIYF,TGCGCCAGCAGCCAAGATCTTCGGGGCTCTGGAAACACCATATATTTT
TRBJ2-6,TRBV27,once,TRBD2,CASSSGGTSGSTPQVGANVLTF,TGTGCCAGCAGTTCCGGAGGGACTAGCGGGAGTACCCCACAAGTTGGGGCCAACGTCCTGACTTTC
TRBJ1-2,TRBV21-1,-,-,CASSKATNHRGWCGYTF,TGTGCCAGCAGCAAAGCCACCAACCACAGGGGTTGGTGTGGCTACACCTTC
TRBJ2-4,TRBV7-9,once,TRBD2,CASSSSGSGDIQYF,TGTGCCAGCAGTTCTAGCGGGAGCGGAGACATTCAGTACTTC
TRBJ2-1,TRBV29-1,few,TRBD1,CSVMSGDRVYNEQFF,TGCAGCGTTATGTCAGGGGACAGGGTCTACAATGAGCAGTTCTTC
TRBJ2-7,TRBV2,-,-,CASSEAPRGAYEQYF,TGTGCCAGCAGTGAAGCGCCCAGGGGAGCCTACGAGCAGTACTTC
TRBJ2-5,TRBV29-1,-,TRBD1,CSGYRGETQYF,TGCAGCGGGTACAGGGGCGAGACCCAGTACTTC
TRBJ1-2,TRBV6-5,-,TRBD1,CASRAGQGSGYTF,TGTGCCAGCAGGGCGGGACAGGGGTCCGGCTACACCTTC
TRBJ2-2,TRBV4-3,-,-,CASSQTRRTNTGELFF,TGCGCCAGCAGCCAAACACGGAGGACGAACACCGGGGAGCTGTTTTTT
TRBJ2-7,TRBV28,-,-,CASSPGTLHSYYEQYF,TGTGCCAGCAGCCCCGGGACACTTCATAGTTACTACGAGCAGTACTTC
TRBJ2-2,TRBV15,-,TRBD2,CATSRDPWVGGRARDTGELFF,TGTGCCACCAGCAGAGATCCCTGGGTAGGCGGGAGGGCCCGTGACACCGGGGAGCTGTTTTTT
TRBJ1-4,TRBV28,-,-,CASSTGSLNEKLFF,TGTGCCAGCAGTACAGGTTCACTTAATGAAAAACTGTTTTTT
TRBJ2-6,TRBV5-5,-,TRBD1,CASSIGTGSTGANVLTF,TGTGCCAGCAGCATTGGGACAGGTTCGACTGGGGCCAACGTCCTGACTTTC
TRBJ2-1,TRBV21-1,-,-,CASRDRGYNEQFF,TGTGCCAGCAGGGACAGGGGCTACAATGAGCAGTTCTTC
TRBJ1-3,TRBV28,-,-,CASSGTGNTIYF,TGTGCCAGCTCAGGGACTGGAAACACCATATATTTT
TRBJ2-1,TRBV4-3,-,-,CASSRLQGPLTGQFF,TGCGCCAGCAGCCGCCTACAGGGTCCGTTGACAGGACAGTTCTTC
TRBJ2-7,TRBV28,-,-,CASSSHYEQYF,TGTGCCAGCAGTTCCCATTACGAGCAGTACTTC
TRBJ1-4,TRBV7-6,-,-,CASSPLGRNGNEKLFF,TGTGCCAGCAGCCCCCTCGGGAGGAATGGGAATGAAAAACTGTTTTTT
TRBJ2-7,TRBV10-3,-,TRBD1,CAIGDRDVYEQYF,TGTGCCATCGGGGACAGGGATGTCTACGAGCAGTACTTC
TRBJ1-2,TRBV6-4,-,TRBD1,CASSDKKGQGSTTLYGYTF,TGTGCCAGCAGTGACAAGAAAGGACAGGGGTCTACCACCCTGTATGGCTACACCTTC
TRBJ2-1,TRBV5-5,-,-,CASSLPGGNGYNEQFF,TGTGCCAGCAGCTTGCCAGGGGGGAACGGGTACAATGAGCAGTTCTTC
TRBJ2-2,TRBV7-9,-,TRBD1,CASPPGPGTGLDTGELFF,TGTGCCAGTCCGCCAGGGCCCGGGACAGGGTTGGACACCGGGGAGCTGTTTTTT
TRBJ1-2,TRBV5-4,-,-,CASSYPGGSGDTF,TGTGCCAGCAGCTACCCGGGGGGGAGCGGTGACACCTTC
TRBJ2-1,TRBV5-4,-,-,CASSPRQGSQFF,TGTGCCAGCAGCCCCCGGCAGGGGTCCCAGTTCTTC
TRBJ2-1,TRBV28,-,-,CASSLCHFPLRLSSYNEQFF,TGTGCCAGCAGTTTATGCCACTTTCCTCTTCGACTAAGCTCCTACAATGAGCAGTTCTTC
TRBJ1-1,TRBV4-3,-,-,CASSHHAGGPVNTEAFF,TGCGCCAGCAGCCACCACGCCGGAGGACCGGTGAACACTGAAGCTTTCTTT
TRBJ2-3,TRBV14,-,-,CASSQDTHREQYF,TGTGCCAGCAGCCAAGATACGCACAGGGAGCAGTATTTT
TRBJ2-7,TRBV30,once,TRBD1,CAWSDRDPPPTYEQYF,TGTGCCTGGAGCGACAGGGATCCTCCCCCCACCTACGAGCAGTACTTC
TRBJ2-5,TRBV10-1,-,TRBD2,CASSESKNSGRAGETQYF,TGCGCCAGCAGTGAGTCGAAGAATAGCGGGAGGGCCGGGGAGACCCAGTACTTC
TRBJ2-7,TRBV5-6,-,-,CASSSEGRNSYEQYF,TGTGCCAGCAGCTCGGAGGGTAGAAACTCCTACGAGCAGTACTTC
TRBJ2-1,TRBV7-3,-,-,CASSSFPGQYNHEQFF,TGTGCCAGCAGCTCCTTCCCGGGACAATACAATCATGAGCAGTTCTTC
TRBJ2-7,TRBV5-1,-,TRBD2,CASSTYSAGVGDEQYF,TGCGCCAGCAGCACGTACTCCGCGGGAGTCGGCGACGAGCAGTACTTC